Listed below are T cell receptor beta chains from one sample, sequenced in a study of beta chain features in type 1 diabetes. Sequencing was performed with immunoSEQ multiplex PCR; in TCRdb, only in-frame clones are kept and a portion is missing. The table includes hundreds of thousands of clones, 15% detected once. The sequencing sample was made of naive CD4+ T cells from blood. The origin of the receptors is a young man in good health. Each CDR3 is given with its conserved first and last residue. The D gene is left open where the match is weak. The size of a clone is reported for some rows only, either as once, few or many, or as a class for expanded clones.

V	size	D	J	CDR3	DNA
TRBV7-9	few	TRBD1	TRBJ2-4	CASSPGTGRYF	TGTGCCAGCAGCCCCGGGACAGGTCGGTACTTC
TRBV20-1	-	TRBD2	TRBJ2-1	CGRLAGNEQFF	TGCGGACGACTAGCAGGCAATGAGCAGTTCTTC
TRBV5-1	-	TRBD1	TRBJ2-4	CASSFPRQGPKNIQYF	TGCGCCAGCAGCTTTCCCCGACAGGGACCCAAAAACATTCAGTACTTC
TRBV5-4	-	-	TRBJ1-5	CASSTGMSNQPQHF	TGTGCCAGCAGCACAGGGATGAGCAATCAGCCCCAGCATTTT
TRBV27	-	-	TRBJ2-6	CASRTQGISGANVLTF	TGTGCCAGCAGGACCCAGGGTATTTCTGGGGCCAACGTCCTGACTTTC
TRBV6-5	-	TRBD1	TRBJ2-3	CASGNRGRSDTQYF	TGTGCCAGCGGAAACAGGGGGCGATCAGATACGCAGTATTTT
TRBV10-3	-	-	TRBJ1-1	CAITQAQGNTEAFF	TGTGCCATCACCCAAGCACAGGGGAACACTGAAGCTTTCTTT
TRBV11-1	-	-	TRBJ2-1	CASSFITGYNEQFF	TGTGCCAGCAGCTTTATTACGGGGTACAATGAGCAGTTCTTC
TRBV6-1	-	-	TRBJ1-5	CASSAGTNLNQPQHF	TGTGCCAGCAGTGCCGGGACAAACCTCAATCAGCCCCAGCATTTT
TRBV5-1	-	-	TRBJ1-2	CASSLTENYGYTF	TGCGCCAGCAGCCTGACAGAAAACTATGGCTACACCTTC
TRBV5-1	-	-	TRBJ1-5	CASSLEGTGNQPQHF	TGCGCCAGCAGCTTGGAAGGGACGGGCAATCAGCCCCAGCATTTT
TRBV28	-	-	TRBJ1-3	CATSRASGGNTIYF	TGTGCCACTTCAAGGGCCTCCGGTGGAAACACCATATATTTT
TRBV13	-	TRBD1	TRBJ2-7	CASSPSDRVPGYEQYF	TGTGCCAGCAGCCCTAGTGACAGGGTTCCAGGCTACGAGCAGTACTTC
TRBV7-2	-	-	TRBJ1-4	CASSLRQGREKLFF	TGTGCCAGCAGCTTACGTCAGGGAAGAGAAAAACTGTTTTTT
TRBV28	few	TRBD1	TRBJ2-7	CASIRGTAKTYEQYF	TGTGCCAGCATCCGAGGGACAGCGAAAACCTACGAGCAGTACTTC
TRBV15	-	TRBD2	TRBJ2-1	CATSGGSYNEQFF	TGTGCCACCTCGGGGGGGTCCTACAATGAGCAGTTCTTC
TRBV30	-	TRBD1	TRBJ1-6	CAWVGQGNSPLHF	TGTGCCTGGGTCGGACAGGGTAATTCACCCCTCCACTTT
TRBV5-4	few	TRBD1	TRBJ1-4	CASSLAGRGGSSEKLFF	TGTGCCAGCAGCTTGGCCGGCAGGGGGGGTAGTAGTGAAAAACTGTTTTTT
TRBV7-6	-	TRBD2	TRBJ2-5	CASRPIAGSGGTQYF	TGTGCCAGCAGACCTATAGCGGGATCGGGGGGGACCCAGTACTTC
TRBV6-6	-	TRBD1	TRBJ1-3	CASRERQGGGNTIYF	TGTGCCAGCAGAGAGCGACAGGGGGGAGGAAACACCATATATTTT
TRBV30	few	-	TRBJ1-2	CAWNRDYGYTF	TGTGCCTGGAACAGGGACTATGGCTACACCTTC
TRBV6-5	-	-	TRBJ2-7	CASSYSRGHSYEQYF	TGTGCCAGCAGTTACTCACGGGGTCACTCCTACGAGCAGTACTTC
TRBV14	-	-	TRBJ1-1	CASSPLLGSTEAFF	TGTGCCAGCAGCCCCCTTCTTGGGAGCACTGAAGCTTTCTTT
TRBV25-1	once	-	TRBJ2-5	CASSEQSETQYF	TGTGCCAGCAGTGAGCAGTCAGAGACCCAGTACTTC
TRBV7-2	few	-	TRBJ1-2	CASSRANRDGYTF	TGTGCCAGCAGTCGGGCAAACAGGGATGGCTACACCTTC
TRBV5-1	few	-	TRBJ2-3	CASRLRTGTDTQYF	TGCGCCAGCAGGCTAAGAACGGGCACAGATACGCAGTATTTT
TRBV6-5	-	-	TRBJ2-7	CASSYRQYNYEQYF	TGTGCCAGCAGTTACCGACAGTATAACTACGAGCAGTACTTC
TRBV29-1	-	TRBD1	TRBJ1-3	CSVITGGSGNTIYF	TGCAGCGTGATTACAGGGGGCTCTGGAAACACCATATATTTT
TRBV10-3	-	TRBD1	TRBJ1-2	CAISEDRGYGYTF	TGTGCCATCAGTGAGGACAGGGGTTATGGCTACACCTTC
TRBV5-1	-	-	TRBJ2-6	CASSTGPANVLTF	TGCGCCAGCAGCACCGGGCCAGCGAACGTCCTGACTTTC
TRBV5-4	-	TRBD1	TRBJ2-7	CASSRAGGFYEQYF	TGTGCCAGCAGCAGGGCAGGGGGCTTCTACGAGCAGTACTTC
TRBV6-6	-	TRBD1	TRBJ2-7	CASSTGTGSYEQYF	TGTGCCAGCAGTACGGGGACAGGGTCCTACGAGCAGTACTTC
TRBV23-1	-	TRBD1	TRBJ1-3	CASIRPAQGGSGNTIYF	TGCGCCAGCATTCGCCCCGCACAGGGGGGCTCTGGAAACACCATATATTTT
TRBV7-9	-	TRBD1	TRBJ1-2	CASSRDSDGYTF	TGTGCCAGCAGCCGGGACAGTGATGGCTACACCTTC
TRBV7-8	-	-	TRBJ1-1	CASSPTRTNTEAFF	TGTGCCAGCAGCCCCACCAGGACGAACACTGAAGCTTTCTTT
TRBV11-2	few	-	TRBJ1-2	CASSLEGIDGYTF	TGTGCCAGCAGCTTGGAGGGAATAGATGGCTACACCTTC
TRBV4-2	-	-	TRBJ2-7	CASSQDPKRLTYEQYF	TGTGCCAGCAGCCAAGATCCTAAACGGCTGACCTACGAGCAGTACTTC
TRBV2	few	TRBD2	TRBJ2-5	CASSESLLAGGQETQYF	TGTGCCAGCAGTGAATCCCTGCTAGCGGGGGGCCAAGAGACCCAGTACTTC
TRBV5-6	few	TRBD1	TRBJ2-5	CASSPGDSQETQYF	TGTGCCAGCAGCCCCGGGGACAGCCAAGAGACCCAGTACTTC
TRBV5-5	-	TRBD1	TRBJ2-5	CASSLPTGGRETQYF	TGTGCCAGCAGCTTGCCGACAGGGGGTAGAGAGACCCAGTACTTC
TRBV9	few	-	TRBJ2-3	CASSKGTLADTQYF	TGTGCCAGCAGCAAAGGGACTCTCGCAGATACGCAGTATTTT
TRBV18	-	TRBD1	TRBJ2-5	CASSPGQGALETQYF	TGTGCCAGCTCACCAGGACAGGGGGCTTTGGAGACCCAGTACTTC
TRBV4-2	-	-	TRBJ1-1	CASRRGGGKAHEAFF	TGTGCCAGCAGGAGGGGAGGGGGTAAGGCTCATGAAGCTTTCTTT
TRBV27	-	TRBD1	TRBJ2-1	CASSRDRGEFNEQFF	TGTGCCAGCAGTCGGGACAGGGGGGAATTCAATGAGCAGTTCTTC
TRBV9	few	-	TRBJ2-3	CASSVGNSVTDTQYF	TGTGCCAGCAGCGTAGGTAATAGCGTGACAGATACGCAGTATTTT
TRBV10-3	-	TRBD2	TRBJ2-7	CAISDSAPAGGLSYEQYF	TGTGCCATCAGTGATTCCGCTCCTGCGGGGGGGCTATCCTACGAGCAGTACTTC
TRBV18	-	-	TRBJ2-7	CASSPGKNYEQYF	TGTGCCAGCTCACCCGGAAAGAACTACGAGCAGTACTTC
TRBV14	few	TRBD1	TRBJ1-5	CASSRGTADYSNQPQHF	TGTGCCAGCAGCCGCGGGACAGCAGACTATAGCAATCAGCCCCAGCATTTT
TRBV23-1	few	TRBD1	TRBJ2-1	CASSRAQGTYNEQFF	TGCGCCAGCAGTCGGGCACAGGGGACCTACAATGAGCAGTTCTTC
TRBV7-2	-	-	TRBJ2-1	CASSLAGGTNEQFF	TGTGCCAGCAGCTTAGCGGGAGGCACCAATGAGCAGTTCTTC
TRBV28	-	-	TRBJ1-3	CASYRELGGNTIYF	TGTGCCAGTTACAGGGAACTCGGGGGAAACACCATATATTTT
TRBV7-2	-	TRBD2	TRBJ2-3	CASSLLAGGGTDTQYF	TGTGCCAGCAGCTTGTTAGCGGGAGGGGGCACAGATACGCAGTATTTT
TRBV12-2	few	-	TRBJ2-4	CASRCPGAVAKNIQYF	TGTGCAAGTCGCTGCCCCGGGGCCGTAGCCAAAAACATTCAGTACTTC
TRBV7-9	few	-	TRBJ1-6	CASSLGSSYNSPLHF	TGTGCCAGCAGCTTAGGCAGCTCCTATAATTCACCCCTCCACTTT
TRBV21-1	-	-	TRBJ1-5	CASCSRVFSNQPQHF	TGTGCCAGCTGCTCCAGGGTCTTTAGCAATCAGCCCCAGCATTTT